These T cell receptor beta chains were read from a single sample in a study of blood T cell repertoires in COVID-19. Clones were read by immunoSEQ multiplex PCR, and TCRdb kept only the in-frame ones, dropping some. The sample consists of 150,000 to 200,000 clones, about nine tenths of them appearing once. Sequenced sample: PBMCs or T cells enriched from blood (not recorded which). The receptors come from a woman in her late teens or twenties who had recovered from COVID-19. Both conserved end residues are part of each CDR3. Each record gives: J gene, V gene, CDR3 protein.

>TRBJ2-2|TRBV5-1
CASSSSPGSSVGELFF
>TRBJ2-3|TRBV28
CASRPTGEETDTQYF
>TRBJ2-7|TRBV10-3
CAISESRDSEQYF
>TRBJ2-7|TRBV7-2
CASSPRLAGAHEQYF
>TRBJ1-5|TRBV15
CATSREGGAPQHF
>TRBJ2-5|TRBV11-2
CASSLGGTGGLLETQYF
>TRBJ2-1|TRBV6-2/TRBV6-3
CASSAGNNEQFF
>TRBJ2-1|TRBV6-5
CASSNPGLALEQFF
>TRBJ2-6|TRBV7-2
CASSLAPPGRFGANVLTF
>TRBJ2-3|TRBV11-1
CASSLLRGTRKYF
>TRBJ2-7|TRBV2
CASLTGAAYEQYF
>TRBJ1-1|TRBV7-6
CASSSGRLDRNTEAFF
>TRBJ2-7|TRBV2
CASRRYGEGSYEQYF
>TRBJ2-2|TRBV7-7
CATRQWGEGNTGELFF
>TRBJ2-1|TRBV6-1
CASHSGSRYNEQFF
>TRBJ2-1|TRBV7-9
CASSFERGAYNEQFF
>TRBJ2-7|TRBV5-1
CASSSQGETYEQYF
>TRBJ1-2|TRBV28
CASSFFDRGRNYGYTF
>TRBJ2-3|TRBV5-4
CASTSTSGSRDTQYF
>TRBJ2-3|TRBV15
CATSDSSTDTQYF
>TRBJ2-5|TRBV21-1
CASSKDAVEETQYF
>TRBJ2-2|TRBV5-1
CASSFGTSGGSGELFF
>TRBJ2-2|TRBV19
CASSLAGGNTGELFF
>TRBJ2-7|TRBV3-1/TRBV3-2
CASSQDSDFISYEQYF
>TRBJ2-1|TRBV27
CASSLDVAGAYNEQFF
>TRBJ2-2|TRBV7-2
CASSLSYTGELFF
>TRBJ2-3|TRBV7-3
CASSSVRGDTDTQYF
>TRBJ1-2|TRBV4-1
CASSQGRRKASYGYTF
>TRBJ2-3|TRBV5-1
CASSLGAEGWDTQYF
>TRBJ1-1|TRBV7-6
CASSRQENTEAFF
>TRBJ2-1|TRBV7-9
CASRGLYNEQFF
>TRBJ2-2|TRBV27
CASSFLGQGGAGELFF
>TRBJ2-5|TRBV15
CATRRMTSGAEETQYF
>TRBJ2-5|TRBV5-4
CASSAVAGTQYF
>TRBJ2-7|TRBV27
CASSFGLAGDNEQYF
>TRBJ2-7|TRBV19
CASKDRVEVDEQYF
>TRBJ2-1|TRBV6-4
CARVGVPSYNEQFF